This is a list of T cell receptor beta chains from one sample in a study of radiotherapy plus CTLA-4 blockade in lung cancer. Using immunoSEQ multiplex PCR, the repertoire was profiled, and TCRdb retains in-frame clones only, with some absent. The sample has over 80,000 clones, around 83% seen once; the top ten hold 0.82%. Sample: peripheral blood, taken from a patient treated with radiotherapy plus ipilimumab. These receptors originate from a human donor with non-small cell lung cancer who had stable disease on radiotherapy plus ipilimumab. CDR3s include the opening cysteine and the closing phenylalanine or tryptophan. A D gene is named only where the DNA matches it firmly. The size field is filled for only some rows; it gives once, few, many or a size class.

J: TRBJ1-2
D: TRBD1
size: -
V: TRBV4-1
DNA: TGCGCCAGCAGCCAAGGACAGGGGGCGGGCGGCTACACCTTC
CDR3: CASSQGQGAGGYTF

J: TRBJ2-4
D: -
size: -
V: TRBV30
DNA: TGTGCCTGGAGCTCAATAGGGGTTCAGAGCATTCAGTACTTC
CDR3: CAWSSIGVQSIQYF

J: TRBJ2-5
D: -
size: -
V: TRBV30
DNA: TGTGCCTCCTTTAGCGGTTCGGGGGCCCAGTACTTC
CDR3: CASFSGSGAQYF

J: TRBJ2-7
D: TRBD2
size: -
V: TRBV30
DNA: TGTGCCTGGAGTGTCTACCGGACTAGCGGGAGGCACCACGAGCAGTACTTC
CDR3: CAWSVYRTSGRHHEQYF

J: TRBJ2-7
D: TRBD1
size: -
V: TRBV6-5
DNA: TGTGCCAGCAGTTACTCGATGGGGACAGGGGTTAAGGAGCAGTACTTC
CDR3: CASSYSMGTGVKEQYF

J: TRBJ2-3
D: TRBD1
size: -
V: TRBV6-4
DNA: TGTGCCAGCAGCTCGACAGGGTCCGATACGCAGTATTTT
CDR3: CASSSTGSDTQYF

J: TRBJ2-7
D: -
size: -
V: TRBV9
DNA: TGTGCCAGCAGCGTAACGCCCCAGGGGTACGAGCAGTACTTC
CDR3: CASSVTPQGYEQYF

J: TRBJ1-1
D: -
size: -
V: TRBV5-5
DNA: TGTGCCAGCAGCTTGGGGATTTCTAACACTGAAGCTTTCTTT
CDR3: CASSLGISNTEAFF

J: TRBJ2-1
D: -
size: -
V: TRBV5-6
DNA: TGTGCCAGCATAGGAACAGGGTCGAGGGGGCAGTTCTTC
CDR3: CASIGTGSRGQFF

J: TRBJ1-2
D: TRBD1
size: -
V: TRBV14
DNA: TGTGCCAGCAGCCTCGACCCAGGGGGGGACTATGGCTACACCTTC
CDR3: CASSLDPGGDYGYTF

J: TRBJ1-4
D: TRBD1
size: -
V: TRBV5-1
DNA: TGCGCCAGCAGCCCCGGGACAGCTTTTAATGAAAAACTGTTTTTT
CDR3: CASSPGTAFNEKLFF

J: TRBJ1-2
D: TRBD1
size: -
V: TRBV27
DNA: TGTGCCAGCAGTGCGGACAGGGGGCGCAGTAGCTATGGCTACACCTTC
CDR3: CASSADRGRSSYGYTF

J: TRBJ2-1
D: -
size: -
V: TRBV2
DNA: TGTGCCAGCAGTGAAGGAGAAGCGGACTACAATGAGCAGTTCTTC
CDR3: CASSEGEADYNEQFF

J: TRBJ2-7
D: -
size: -
V: TRBV28
DNA: TGTGCCAGCAGTCCAAACAGGGTCCCCTACGAGCAGTACTTC
CDR3: CASSPNRVPYEQYF

J: TRBJ2-2
D: TRBD1
size: -
V: TRBV5-1
DNA: TGCGCCAGCAGCGGACAGGGGCCACCCACCGGGGAGCTGTTTTTT
CDR3: CASSGQGPPTGELFF

J: TRBJ2-7
D: TRBD2
size: -
V: TRBV30
DNA: TGTGCCTGGAGGCAGGGCGGGGGGACCTACGAGCAGTACTTC
CDR3: CAWRQGGGTYEQYF

J: TRBJ2-3
D: TRBD2
size: -
V: TRBV9
DNA: TGTGCCAGCAGCGTAGATGGCGGGGGGGCGCCAGATACGCAGTATTTT
CDR3: CASSVDGGGAPDTQYF

J: TRBJ2-1
D: -
size: -
V: TRBV9
DNA: TGTGCCAGCAGCGTCAGCAGCGTGGCCTACAATGAGCAGTTCTTC
CDR3: CASSVSSVAYNEQFF

J: TRBJ1-4
D: -
size: -
V: TRBV4-2
DNA: TGTGCCAGCAGCCAAGATTGGGCACAGAATGAAAAACTGTTTTTT
CDR3: CASSQDWAQNEKLFF

J: TRBJ2-2
D: TRBD2
size: -
V: TRBV27
DNA: TGTGCCAGCAGTTACCGAAAGACTAGCGGGCGCGCCGGGGAGCTGTTTTTT
CDR3: CASSYRKTSGRAGELFF

J: TRBJ2-7
D: TRBD2
size: -
V: TRBV6-1
DNA: TGTGCCAGCAGTGAAGCGCGGAGCGGGGGGGAACCCCGAAACAGGTACGAGCAGTACTTC
CDR3: CASSEARSGGEPRNRYEQYF

J: TRBJ2-1
D: TRBD1
size: once
V: TRBV5-6
DNA: TGTGCCAGCAGCCCCCGGGACAGACAAAGGGAGCAGTTCTTC
CDR3: CASSPRDRQREQFF